These 20 T cell receptor beta chains were all obtained from the same sample, sequenced in a study of blood T cells in healthy people across ages. Through a sample-barcoded 5' primer and a J-beta primer mix, a second PCR was run for roughly 7 to 11 cycles. A single record per CDR3 protein comes from TCRdb applying MiXCR to the 5' RACE reads. The repertoire consists of fewer than 800,000 distinct CDR3 sequences, with more than 20% occurring once and the leading ten covering roughly 3.6%. Sequencing was done on a sample of blood. The receptors originated from a man aged 70 or older in good health.

This clonotype occurred once. This chain joins TRBV4-2 and TRBJ2-1; TRBD2 agrees at 7 bases. The V and J ends lost 3 bases and 0 bases, in that order; junction bases with no gene match: 8. Germline values: CDR1 LGHNA, CDR2 YNFKEQ. The CDR3 is made up of 17 amino acids. The CDR3 DNA reads as TGTGCCAGCAGCCAGATAGCGGGCCCGAGCTCCTACAATGAGCAGTTCTTC. Its translation is CASSQIAGPSSYNEQFF.

This clonotype was observed a handful of times. V and J are TRBV29-1 and TRBJ2-7, with 8 bases lining up with TRBD1. The ends lost 6 bases at V and 0 bases at J; junction bases unmatched: 4. Germline V CDR1 and CDR2: SQVTM, ANQGSEA. CDR3 length: 13 residues. The CDR3 loop reads CSVLGQASYEQYF. The CDR3 DNA sequence: TGCAGCGTCTTGGGACAGGCCTCCTACGAGCAGTACTTC.

The rearrangement uses TRBV29-1 and TRBJ2-1, with D unclear. Germline CDR1 is SQVTM and CDR2 is ANQGSEA. Trimming pared 0 bases from V and 9 bases from J, leaving 12 bases between. The CDR3 loop spans 13 amino acids. For the CDR3, the DNA is TGCAGCGTTGAAGATCTTGGTGACCGTGAGCAGTTCTTC. It specifies CSVEDLGDREQFF.

In regard to this clonotype: At one of its ends the junction is not consistent with the germline gene, which may arise from a read error. The gene calls are TRBV7-2 and TRBJ2-1, with a tentative D call TRBD2 (6 bases). CDR3 length: 14 amino acids. The V gene's germline CDR1 is SGHTA and CDR2 FQGNSA. CDR3 residues: CVSTQNPAGNEQFF. The CDR3 DNA reads TGTGTCAGCACCCAGAACCCCGCGGGGAATGAGCAGTTCTTC.

The genes are TRBV20-1 and TRBJ2-5; no clear D gene. The assigned J gene may be wrong: the sequence end matches TRBJ2-1 better. This CDR3 contains 11 residues. Germline lookup yields CDR1 DFQATT and CDR2 SNEGSKA (reference sequence). The CDR3 protein is CSATEYNEQFF. CDR3 nucleotides: TGCAGTGCTACCGAGTACAATGAGCAGTTCTTC.

The chain recombines TRBV3-1 with TRBJ1-1; D gene ambiguous. CDR3 length equals 14 residues. Looked up from germline, CDR1 is LGHDT and CDR2 is YNNKEL (reference sequence). V was cut by 4 bases and J by 0 bases, with 9 bases left in between. CDR3 coding DNA: TGTGCCAGCAGCCGGACGGTCATGAACACTGAAGCTTTCTTT. It is translated as CASSRTVMNTEAFF.

This sequence joins TRBV2 and TRBJ1-5; no reliable D call. The length of the CDR3 is 13 residues. Germline CDR1 SNHLY, CDR2 FYNNEI. The V and J ends lost 7 bases and 0 bases respectively, with 7 bases between them. The CDR3 DNA follows: TGTGCCAGCAACGAAGATAGCAATCAGCCCCAGCATTTT. As protein: CASNEDSNQPQHF.

The chain recombines TRBV21-1 with TRBJ2-5; TRBD1, as called in the table, went unchecked against the DNA. The J call may be faulty, since TRBJ2-7 better matches the DNA end. TRBV21-1 is a documented pseudogene. This CDR3 has 16 residues. The CDR3 coding sequence is TGTGCCAGCAGCAAAGCGCTGAGGGGGACTTGGCACGAGCAGTACTTC. It codes for CASSKALRGTWHEQYF.

In its sample, this clonotype was seen a few times. The gene calls are TRBV21-1 and TRBJ2-5; TRBD2, as called in the table, went unchecked against the DNA. TRBV21-1 is a pseudogene. There are 16 residues in the CDR3. The CDR3 DNA is TGTGCCAGCAGCATAATAGCGGGAGGGCCTCTAAAGACCCAGTACTTC. As protein: CASSIIAGGPLKTQYF.

The chain carries TRBV5-1 and TRBJ2-1, with D unclear. The CDR3 runs 13 residues. Germline lookup yields CDR1 SGHRS and CDR2 YFSETQ. Trimming shortened V by 0 bases and J by 12 bases, and 13 bases separated the two germline ends. The CDR3 loop is CASSLEFGGPQFF. DNA of the CDR3: TGCGCCAGCAGCTTGGAGTTTGGCGGACCGCAGTTCTTC.

This clonotype was recorded a few times. The chain uses TRBV12-3 or TRBV12-4 and TRBJ2-2, with D possibly matching TRBD2 (5 bases). This CDR3 has 14 residues. Deletions cut 7 bases from V and 4 bases from J, with 13 bases between. CDR3 coding DNA: TGTGCCAGCATAGTCGGGATCGGCACCGGGGAGCTGTTTTTT. Translating it yields CASIVGIGTGELFF.

V gene TRBV20-1 combines with J gene TRBJ1-3, with D perhaps TRBD1 (5 bases). The CDR3 is 14 amino acids. Trimming cost V 5 bases and J 1 base, with 12 bases left between them. Germline V CDR1 and CDR2: DFQATT, SNEGSKA (reference sequence). The DNA for the CDR3 is TGCAGTGCTGCAGGGAGACGGTCTGGAAACACCATATATTTT. The encoded protein is CSAAGRRSGNTIYF.

The rearrangement links TRBV28 to TRBJ2-7; D gene uncertain. V lost 5 bases and J 4 bases, leaving 15 bases between the germline ends. In germline, CDR1 is MDHEN, CDR2 SYDVKM. This CDR3 has 14 amino acids. The CDR3 region is CASSPPNPDYEQYF. CDR3 in DNA: TGTGCCAGCAGTCCCCCGAACCCCGATTACGAGCAGTACTTC.

The V gene is TRBV29-1, the J gene TRBJ2-3, with 8 bases aligning to TRBD2. V trimming: 5 bases; J trimming: 2 bases; junction bases outside the gene matches: 9. The CDR3 consists of 15 residues. Germline CDR1 SQVTM, CDR2 ANQGSEA. CDR3 sequence reads: CSVTSGSTLTDTQYF. The DNA for the CDR3 is TGCAGCGTTACCAGCGGGAGTACCCTCACAGATACGCAGTATTTT.

The V and J genes are TRBV6-1 and TRBJ2-7; possibly TRBD1 for D (6 bases). The CDR3 is 16 amino acids. The germline CDR1 and CDR2 sequences are MNHNS and SASEGT. The V and J ends lost 5 bases and 2 bases respectively, with 19 bases between them. In DNA, the CDR3 is TGTGCCAGCAGTCAGCGTTCACAGGGAGAAACCTACGAGCAGTACTTC. Residues: CASSQRSQGETYEQYF.

This clonotype was picked up many times. Sequence at one end of the junction differs from germline and may be a read error. The rearrangement links TRBV5-1 to TRBJ2-7; D is uncertain. The CDR3 length is 14 residues. Germline V gene lookup returns CDR1 SGHRS and CDR2 YFSETQ. The DNA for the CDR3 is TGTGCCAGCAGCTTAGGTCCTAGTTCCTACGAGCAGTACTTC. Its protein product is CASSLGPSSYEQYF.

The chain uses TRBV10-3 and TRBJ1-1, with D possibly TRBD1 on 6 matching bases. Trimming took off 4 bases at V and 6 bases at J, with 9 bases between the two ends. The CDR3 runs to 12 residues. Germline CDR1 is ENHRY and CDR2 is SYGVKD. The CDR3 nucleotides read TGTGCCATCAGTGCGGCAGGGGCTGAAGCTTTCTTT. It is translated as CAISAAGAEAFF.

This chain uses TRBV7-9 with TRBJ2-3; D gene uncertain. Germline V gene data show CDR1 as SEHNR and CDR2 as FQNEAQ (reference sequence). The CDR3 has 16 amino acids. Deletions cut 0 bases from V and 2 bases from J, with 12 bases between. The CDR3 nucleotides are TGTGCCAGCAGCTTAGCCCAGGATCGATTCACAGATACGCAGTATTTT. Amino acids: CASSLAQDRFTDTQYF.

There are many counts of this clonotype. This sequence joins TRBV6-1 and TRBJ2-7; maybe TRBD1 (6 bases). Germline V CDR1 and CDR2: MNHNS, SASEGT. V lost 6 bases and J 2 bases, leaving 11 bases between the germline ends. CDR3 length: 13 residues. CDR3 sequence: CASSYREPYEQYF. In DNA, the CDR3 is TGTGCCAGCAGCTACAGGGAACCCTACGAGCAGTACTTC.

A word on this clonotype: Germline and junction disagree at one end, which may indicate a read error. V is TRBV9 and J is TRBJ2-1; TRBD2 matches 10 bases. The length of the CDR3 is 19 residues. Per the germline V gene, CDR1 is SGDLS and CDR2 is YYNGEE. The CDR3 loop reads CASSVATGTSEITYSEQFF. CDR3 coding DNA: TGTGCCAGCAGCGTAGCTACTGGGACTAGCGAGATTACCTACAGTGAGCAGTTCTTC.